This T cell receptor (beta chain) is from a study of T cells in Graves' hyperthyroidism and ophthalmopathy (dated by TCRdb to the late 2010s). Turning to the overall study: Peripheral blood was sampled at the time of initial diagnosis, prior to any treatment. TCR V-J signatures able to tell the groups apart were searched for in a discovery cohort of around 95 patients, of whom over 40 had Graves' ophthalmopathy and 55 to 65 had stable Graves' hyperthyroidism. An independent validation cohort of around 19 hyperthyroidism patients and 17 patients who later progressed to ophthalmopathy tested prospective prediction of ophthalmopathy. The 90 to 100 discovery patients were randomly divided into training and test sets at a 7:3 ratio. In about 6 Graves' hyperthyroidism patients, the study also compared T-cell repertoires from thyroid tissue with T-cell repertoires from blood. Following sampling, methimazole starting at 30 mg daily was given to hyperthyroidism patients, and high-dose intravenous methylprednisolone was given to ophthalmopathy patients. The paper reports TCR Vbeta CDR3 sequencing of 140 or so peripheral blood samples: around 45 ophthalmopathy, under 80 hyperthyroidism and some 17 progressor patients. Overall study results and their limits: A 13 V-J signature model separated ophthalmopathy from stable hyperthyroidism, with nearly 90% sensitivity and just under 84% specificity in cross-validation and 80%/75% in testing. No statistical method was used to fix the sample size in advance, and group allocation was not hidden from the investigators. During validation, the model predicted progression to ophthalmopathy a median of approximately 6.5 months ahead of onset, with around 71% sensitivity and around 73% specificity. Blood samples also contained most of the expanded thyroid clonotypes (frequency above 0.001), which suggests that blood repertoires may reflect thyroid immune responses.

Details on this clonotype: Which antigen it targets is not known. Base qualities are not recorded, but no much larger clone differs from it by a single base.

The TCR beta CDR3 regions were amplified from the RNA transcripts. The first round of RT-PCR for the TCR CDR3 was performed with the HTBI primer set and the Qiagen OneStep RT-PCR kit. Libraries were constructed in a second round of multiplex PCR, after which size selection and purification were carried out. Paired-end sequencing of the libraries was performed with 100 bp reads on an Illumina HiSeq2000. Per the authors' processing: Raw data were processed with SOAPnuke, discarding reads with adapters, uncalled bases, mean Phred below 15, or no exact constant-primer or identifier match. COPE v1.2.5 was used to merge the high-quality paired reads, and each unique nucleotide sequence was defined as a clonotype. MiTCR v1.1 was used to align clonotypes to the IMGT TRBV, TRBD and TRBJ reference segments. The analysis was restricted to V-J combinations with a frequency above 0.0001, which together covered 99% to 99.2% of the repertoires. A TCS score was defined as the ratio between F50 (clonal expansion) and ExV (chaos), using BLOSUM62-based TCRdist between CDR3 peptides within each V-J. Welch's t-statistics and random forest reduced roughly 540 V-J features to 13, which were used in a naive Bayes classifier (R e1071). TCRdb reworked the public reads: Q25 trimming with fastp, MiXCR clone assembly, productive beta chains retained. CDR3 protein duplicates are merged, each entry listing the most common genes and DNA. These V and J calls derive from TCRdb rather than the authors' analysis. The sample table contains 300,000 to 450,000 distinct CDR3 sequences; only one count was recorded for roughly 18% of them. Over 35% of the sample is held by the ten biggest clonotypes.

The CDR3 runs 17 residues from the cysteine to the phenylalanine. Only CDR3 DNA remains: 51 bases, in frame from the first base. Sequences PRHDT (CDR1) and FYEKMQ (CDR2) are obtained from the germline V gene (reference sequence). V is trimmed back by 5 bases and J by 3 bases, and the junction contains 10 bases that no gene match accounts for. Ophthalmopathy patients had moderately to severely active disease, Clinical Activity Score of at least 3, NOSPECS grade of at least 4, and duration under 3 months. Any patient with an uncontrolled infection, another autoimmune disease, pregnancy or lactation was excluded. Clinical symptoms, serum thyroxine and TRAb, thyroid ultrasound, and orbital computed tomography formed the basis for the diagnoses. PBMCs were separated from roughly 10 ml of fresh peripheral blood using Ficoll-Paque density gradient centrifugation. Trizol reagent was used to extract total RNA, and RNA quality was then checked on an Agilent 2100 Bioanalyzer.

The rearrangement joined TRBV13 to TRBJ1-5; 10 middle bases align to TRBD1. The origin of this receptor is a man aged 18 to 29 with Graves' ophthalmopathy. Sequenced: blood. The base sequence is TGTGCCAGCAGCCGCCGACAGGGGGCAAGTCTCAATCAGCCCCAGCATTTT. Its translation reads: CASSRRQGASLNQPQHF.